Included here is one T cell receptor beta chain sequence, with context. These data belong to a study of blood T cell repertoires in COVID-19. For the study at large: PBMCs, B-cell-depleted T cells, or T cells were the source of the cDNA or gDNA that made up the material.

Produced via immunoSEQ multiplex PCR; TCRdb's table is partial and in-frame only. Here the sample spans some 150,000 clones, roughly 88% being singletons. The CDR3 covers 15 residues. Germline V gene data show CDR1 as MDHEN and CDR2 as SYDVKM. Germline trimming cut 3 bases from V and 4 bases from J; bases unmatched to any gene: 9. This TCR came from a woman between 45 and 65 years old with acute or convalescent COVID-19. Sequencing was done on a sample of peripheral blood. The chain is built from TRBV28 and TRBJ2-7, with 7 bases fitting TRBD1. In nucleotides, the CDR3 is TGTGCCAGCAGTTTCGACCTTACAGGGGCTTACGAGCAGTACTTC. As protein: CASSFDLTGAYEQYF.